This TCR beta chain was recovered during a study of regulatory T cells in long-lasting Graves disease. Findings of the study overall: TRBV28, TRBJ1-2 and TRBJ2-5 were favored in persistent disease. Persistent Graves' cases showed lower TCR diversity than newly diagnosed cases.

Time point defined: persistent/refractory GD, antithyroid drugs over 5 years with positive TRAb. Construction of the TCR library relied on RNA isolated from PBMCs. Building the TCR beta libraries relied on iRepertoire HTBI primers, and CDR3 regions underwent Arm-PCR. TCRdb recomputed calls from the multiplex PCR reads with MiXCR, one row per CDR3 protein. In the table there are under 450,000 distinct CDR3 sequences, approximately 25% of which are singletons. This clonotype showed up many times. Its antigen is unidentified. The V gene end was trimmed by 5 bases and the J gene end by 5 bases; junction bases not matched to a gene: 7. Germline CDR1 and CDR2: SGHAT and FQNNGV. The CDR3 consists of 16 residues.

The chain uses TRBV11-2 and TRBJ2-7; 15 nucleotides align to TRBD2. This sample comprised peripheral blood mononuclear cells (PBMCs), obtained when the disease was refractory, from a patient treated with antithyroid drugs. The clonotype was recovered from a woman aged 40 to 55 with Graves disease. CDR3 DNA sequence: TGTGCCAGCAGCCCGGGACTAGCGGGAGGAGTGAACGAGCAGTACTTC. It is translated as CASSPGLAGGVNEQYF.